These 25 T cell receptor beta chains came from one sample sequenced in a study of T cell responses to AZD1222 COVID-19 vaccine. Some clones are missing from TCRdb's copy, which holds only in-frame ones; the method was immunoSEQ multiplex PCR. The sample lists 90,000 to 150,000 clones; approximately 88% were seen once. The source material was peripheral blood, sampled on day 0 of AZD1222 vaccination. These receptors originate from an adult in good health.

The chain recombines TRBV6-1 with TRBJ2-1; 9 bases are shared with TRBD2. The CDR3 covers 16 residues. Germline V gene lookup returns CDR1 MNHNS and CDR2 SASEGT. Unmatched junction bases numbered 4, after V lost 2 bases and J lost 2 bases. Here the CDR3 DNA reads TGTGCCAGCAGTGAACGAGGACTAGCGACCTACAATGAGCAGTTCTTC. This encodes CASSERGLATYNEQFF.

This clone was recorded a few times. CDR3 nucleotide sequence: TGTGCCAGCAGCTTAGTAGACAGAACTGACTATGGCTACACCTTC. This codes for CASSLVDRTDYGYTF. J is TRBJ1-2 and V is TRBV7-2, with D possibly TRBD1 on 5 matching bases. V was pared by 1 base and J by 3 bases, with 12 bases between. The CDR3 is made up of 15 amino acids. The germline V gene encodes CDR1 SGHTA and CDR2 FQGNSA.

The chain is built from TRBV14 and TRBJ2-5; D gene uncertain. V was trimmed by 2 bases and J by 6 bases, leaving 4 bases between them. Germline CDR1 and CDR2: SGHDN and FVKESK. The length of the CDR3 is 11 residues. The CDR3 region is CASSQTQTQYF. In DNA, the CDR3 is TGTGCCAGCAGCCAAACCCAGACCCAGTACTTC.

The chain recombines TRBV5-6 with TRBJ2-5; D uncertain. The germline gives CDR1 SGHDT, CDR2 YYEEEE. The CDR3 extends over 17 amino acids. The germline V and J ends were trimmed by 4 bases and 0 bases, with 19 bases remaining between them. The CDR3 DNA sequence: TGTGCCAGCAGCCCCACCCCCTCTTGGGGATACCAAGAGACCCAGTACTTC. It specifies CASSPTPSWGYQETQYF.

Written as DNA, the CDR3 is TGTGCCACCTGGCCAGGGGTAAGGGCTTCACCCCTCCACTTT. Its protein is CATWPGVRASPLHF. The V call is TRBV6-5, the J call TRBJ1-6; perhaps TRBD1 as D (6 bases). This CDR3 comprises 14 residues. V gave up 10 bases and J gave up 9 bases, with 19 bases separating them. From germline, CDR1 is MNHEY and CDR2 SVGAGI.

This rearrangement joins TRBV25-1 to TRBJ2-5, with D tentatively TRBD1 or TRBD2 (6 bases each). The CDR3 is 15 residues long. The germline V and J ends were trimmed by 4 bases and 7 bases, with 19 bases remaining between them. Germline CDR1 reads MGHDK; CDR2 reads SYGVNS. The CDR3 spells CASSVTGAIGGTQYF. CDR3 bases: TGTGCCAGCAGTGTCACGGGGGCCATAGGTGGGACCCAGTACTTC.

CDR3 nucleotides: TGTGCCAGCAGTTACTCCCACAGGGCTAATGAAAAACTGTTTTTT. It codes for CASSYSHRANEKLFF. V is TRBV6-5 and J is TRBJ1-4; TRBD1 might be the D (6 bases). CDR1 is MNHEY and CDR2 is SVGAGI in the germline V gene. The V gene lost 0 bases and the J gene lost 3 bases, with 8 bases spanning the gap. The CDR3 totals 15 residues.

V and J are TRBV6-5 and TRBJ1-5; D is undetermined. CDR3 length: 14 residues. Germline values: CDR1 MNHEY, CDR2 SVGAGI. The V end was cut by 6 bases, the J end by 0 bases, with 9 bases between. The CDR3 coding sequence is TGTGCCAGCAGAAGAACGGATAGCAATCAGCCCCAGCATTTT. As protein: CASRRTDSNQPQHF.

The rearrangement uses TRBV7-2 and TRBJ1-2; D possibly corresponds to TRBD1 (6 bases). The CDR3 totals 13 residues. From germline, CDR1 is SGHTA and CDR2 FQGNSA. The V end was cut by 6 bases, the J end by 8 bases, with 16 bases between. This chain's CDR3 is CASSFAGEGGYTF. The CDR3 coding sequence is TGTGCCAGCAGTTTCGCAGGGGAGGGAGGCTACACCTTC.

V usage is TRBV5-5 and J usage is TRBJ2-1; TRBD1 matches 8 bases. The V gene's germline CDR1 is SGHKS and CDR2 YYEKEE (reference sequence). Unmatched junction bases numbered 4, after V lost 1 base and J lost 4 bases. The CDR3 consists of 15 residues. This chain's CDR3 is CASSLTGQGYNEQFF. The CDR3 bases are TGTGCCAGCAGCTTGACTGGACAGGGTTACAATGAGCAGTTCTTC.

The rearrangement links TRBV19 to TRBJ2-7, with D perhaps given as TRBD1 or TRBD2 (5 bases each). CDR3 length: 15 residues. The V gene's germline CDR1 is LNHDA and CDR2 SQIVND (reference sequence). Trimming pared 3 bases from V and 5 bases from J, leaving 17 bases between. The CDR3 DNA is TGTGCCAGTAGTATGAGTGGGGGTTTGAGAGACGAGCAGTACTTC. Residues: CASSMSGGLRDEQYF.

The V and J genes are TRBV25-1 and TRBJ1-1; 9 bases are a match to TRBD1. In germline, CDR1 is MGHDK, CDR2 SYGVNS. This CDR3 comprises 16 residues. Trimming at V came to 4 bases and at J to 1 base, leaving 7 bases not matched to a gene. Written as DNA, the CDR3 is TGTGCCAGCAGTGTTGACAGGGGGGGACCGAACACTGAAGCTTTCTTT. Translating gives CASSVDRGGPNTEAFF.

This clone was detected once. The chain uses TRBV5-5 and TRBJ1-5; 7 nucleotides agree with TRBD1. Trimming removed 4 bases from V and 7 bases from J; junction bases left unmatched: 8. Germline CDR1 reads SGHKS; CDR2 reads YYEKEE (reference sequence). This CDR3 region has 14 residues. CDR3 sequence reads: CASSPRQGGQPQHF. CDR3 nucleotide sequence: TGTGCCAGCAGCCCTAGACAGGGAGGGCAGCCCCAGCATTTT.

The chain has TRBV7-6 and TRBJ2-1; 9 positions agree with TRBD2. Germline CDR1 reads SGHVS; CDR2 reads FNYEAQ. The CDR3 runs to 16 residues. The ends lost 2 bases at V and 4 bases at J; junction bases unmatched: 6. CDR3 amino acids: CASSLRFAGGYNEQFF. The CDR3 bases are TGTGCCAGCAGCTTACGGTTCGCGGGGGGGTACAATGAGCAGTTCTTC.

The V gene is TRBV7-9, the J gene TRBJ1-2; D is undetermined. This CDR3 is built from 13 residues. Between the trimmed V and J ends, which lost 2 bases and 6 bases, there was a span of 10 bases. Germline values: CDR1 SEHNR, CDR2 FQNEAQ (reference sequence). The CDR3 bases are TGTGCCAGCAGCTTACGGGGTATTGATGGCTACACCTTC. Its protein product is CASSLRGIDGYTF.

The rearrangement links TRBV9 to TRBJ1-1; D possibly corresponds to TRBD1 (5 bases). Between the trimmed V and J ends, which lost 0 bases and 5 bases, there was a span of 17 bases. This CDR3 has 16 residues. Germline V gene lookup returns CDR1 SGDLS and CDR2 YYNGEE. This CDR3 reads CASSVGGTSGWTEAFF. CDR3 nucleotide sequence: TGTGCCAGCAGCGTAGGGGGGACCTCCGGCTGGACTGAAGCTTTCTTT.

V is TRBV5-1 and J is TRBJ1-4; D remains ambiguous. V was clipped by 2 bases and J by 0 bases, with 8 bases between them. Germline V gene data show CDR1 as SGHRS and CDR2 as YFSETQ. The CDR3 spans 15 residues. Here the CDR3 DNA reads TGCGCCAGCAGCTTAGGCGGGGCAACTAATGAAAAACTGTTTTTT. Translated: CASSLGGATNEKLFF.

V usage is TRBV7-8 and J usage is TRBJ2-5; perhaps TRBD1 as D (5 bases). The CDR3 extends over 14 amino acids. The V and J ends lost 6 bases and 7 bases respectively, with 18 bases between them. CDR1 SGHVS and CDR2 FQNEAQ come from the germline V gene. CDR3 loop: CASRGTGPQGTQYF. CDR3 nucleotide sequence: TGTGCCAGCAGGGGCACAGGTCCCCAGGGGACCCAGTACTTC.

Concerning this clone itself: Other DNA variants within this sample encode the same CDR3. The chain has TRBV19 and TRBJ1-3; no clear D gene. The CDR3 contains 12 residues. The V gene's germline CDR1 is LNHDA and CDR2 SQIVND (reference sequence). Trimming took 5 bases from V and 3 from J, leaving 5 bases between them. The CDR3 loop is CASSLLGNTIYF. DNA of the CDR3: TGTGCCAGTAGTCTCCTTGGAAACACCATATATTTT. Filled out from reference TRBV19 and TRBJ1-3, the complete variable domain reads DGGITQSPKYLFRKEGQNVTLSCEQNLNHDAMYWYRQDPGQGLRLIYYSQIVNDFQKGDIAEGYSVSREKKESFPLTVTSAQKNPTAFYLCASSLLGNTIYFGEGSWLTVV.

The chain joins TRBV7-2 to TRBJ1-3; 11 bases are a match to TRBD1. The CDR3 contains 15 residues. With V trimmed by 8 bases and J by 0 bases, 3 bases remained unmatched. Looked up from germline, CDR1 is SGHTA and CDR2 is FQGNSA. The CDR3 nucleotides read TGTGCCAGCGGACAGGGGGCGAGCTCTGGAAACACCATATATTTT. Residues: CASGQGASSGNTIYF.

The chain has TRBV20-1 and TRBJ1-2; D not certain. The CDR3 covers 11 residues. V gave up 5 bases and J gave up 3 bases, with 7 bases separating them. Germline lookup yields CDR1 DFQATT and CDR2 SNEGSKA (reference sequence). The CDR3 is CSAWVDYGYTF. DNA of the CDR3: TGCAGTGCTTGGGTGGACTATGGCTACACCTTC.

The chain carries TRBV19 and TRBJ1-1; TRBD1 matches 7 bases. CDR3 size: 18 residues. The V segment lost 0 bases and the J segment 2 bases; nucleotides outside the gene matches: 12. Germline CDR1 is LNHDA and CDR2 is SQIVND (reference sequence). The CDR3 region has the DNA TGTGCCAGTAGTATAGATAGCGGCAGGGGGTTCCGCAACACTGAAGCTTTCTTT. This gives the protein CASSIDSGRGFRNTEAFF. The variable domain in full, with the rest retrieved from reference TRBV19 and TRBJ1-1, is DGGITQSPKYLFRKEGQNVTLSCEQNLNHDAMYWYRQDPGQGLRLIYYSQIVNDFQKGDIAEGYSVSREKKESFPLTVTSAQKNPTAFYLCASSIDSGRGFRNTEAFFGQGTRLTVV.

The chain joins TRBV24-1 to TRBJ1-2; the D is unclear. The V and J ends lost 4 bases and 8 bases respectively, with 25 bases between them. This CDR3 has 17 residues. Germline assignment: CDR1 KGHDR and CDR2 SFDVKD. In nucleotides, the CDR3 is TGTGCCACCAGTGACCCAACCTTCCCAGGCGGAGACTTGGGCTACACCTTC. It is translated as CATSDPTFPGGDLGYTF.

The chain combines TRBV9 with TRBJ1-3; D is undetermined. Trimming took 4 bases from V and 3 from J, leaving 8 bases between them. The CDR3 runs 13 residues. The germline V gene encodes CDR1 SGDLS and CDR2 YYNGEE. The CDR3 DNA is TGTGCCAGCAGCCCACATGATGGAAACACCATATATTTT. It encodes CASSPHDGNTIYF. The full variable domain, with the rest looked up from reference TRBV9 and TRBJ1-3, is DSGVTQTPKHLITATGQRVTLRCSPRSGDLSVYWYQQSLDQGLQFLIQYYNGEERAKGNILERFSAQQFPDLHSELNLSSLELGDSALYFCASSPHDGNTIYFGEGSWLTVV.

This clone is medium-sized (0.01 to 0.1%) by share. This chain links TRBV27 with TRBJ1-1; D remains ambiguous. Trimming removed 0 bases at V and 1 base at J, with 6 bases between. This CDR3 spans 14 amino acids. From germline, CDR1 is MNHEY and CDR2 SMNVEV (reference sequence). CDR3 region: CASSLSTTNTEAFF. The CDR3, as DNA: TGTGCCAGCAGTTTATCGACAACGAACACTGAAGCTTTCTTT.